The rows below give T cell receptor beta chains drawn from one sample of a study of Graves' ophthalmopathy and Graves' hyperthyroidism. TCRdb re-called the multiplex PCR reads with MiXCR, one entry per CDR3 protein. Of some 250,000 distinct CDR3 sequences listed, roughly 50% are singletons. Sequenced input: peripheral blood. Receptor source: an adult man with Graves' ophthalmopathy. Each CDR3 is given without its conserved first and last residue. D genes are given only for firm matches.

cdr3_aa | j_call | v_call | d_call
SARDGGVSNQPQH | TRBJ1-5 | TRBV20-1 | NA
ASSWVGEANSPLH | TRBJ1-6 | TRBV12-3/TRBV12-4 | NA
SVVGGLTDTQY | TRBJ2-3 | TRBV29-1 | NA
SVEDRQGNTEAF | TRBJ1-1 | TRBV29-1 | NA
ASSWIYRGSAEQY | TRBJ2-7 | TRBV7-9 | TRBD1
ASSFRDSNTEAF | TRBJ1-1 | TRBV12-3/TRBV12-4 | TRBD1
SARDTDYEQY | TRBJ2-7 | TRBV20-1 | NA
SAQGRGNEKLL | TRBJ1-4 | TRBV20-1 | NA
ASSPSDGQGWYGYT | TRBJ1-2 | TRBV28 | TRBD1
ASSSPGTPLERETQY | TRBJ2-5 | TRBV7-9 | NA
ASSEAGANEQY | TRBJ2-7 | TRBV12-3/TRBV12-4 | TRBD2
ASSLKAGGRSYGYT | TRBJ1-2 | TRBV7-8 | NA
SARAGGGGEAF | TRBJ1-1 | TRBV20-1 | TRBD1
ASSSPTVSSGANVLT | TRBJ2-6 | TRBV7-9 | NA
ASSLRGNTIY | TRBJ1-3 | TRBV12-3/TRBV12-4 | NA
ASSLGVSNQPQH | TRBJ1-5 | TRBV7-6 | NA
ASSTDQGQGRGCT | TRBJ1-2 | TRBV7-2 | TRBD1
ATQGASYEQY | TRBJ2-7 | TRBV24-1 | NA
ASSQDRNQPQH | TRBJ1-5 | TRBV7-6 | NA
ASSLGGQGCEQY | TRBJ2-7 | TRBV7-3 | TRBD1
SANLGLAGGGEQY | TRBJ2-7 | TRBV20-1 | TRBD2
ASGVELY | TRBJ2-7 | TRBV7-9 | NA
ASSPWTSGRASTDTQY | TRBJ2-3 | TRBV7-3 | TRBD2
AISDSNSQVYEQY | TRBJ2-7 | TRBV10-3 | NA
ASSQGRSYGYT | TRBJ1-2 | TRBV2 | NA
ASRSGATDTQY | TRBJ2-3 | TRBV7-2 | TRBD2